The 6 T cell receptor beta chains below come from one sample, sequenced in a study of T cells after posttransplantation cyclophosphamide. Clones were sequenced by immunoSEQ multiplex PCR, and TCRdb holds only the in-frame ones, with some missing. The sample holds about 15,000 clones, roughly 91% seen once. Controls had myeloablative marrow grafts with methotrexate and calcineurin inhibitor, sampled at 1 year. The sample here was PBMCs, taken after an allogeneic stem cell transplant with a calcineurin inhibitor and methotrexate. The receptors were sampled from a male patient aged 50 to 59 who received an allogeneic stem cell transplant from an unrelated donor, was CMV-positive, and had chronic GVHD only. These T cells may partly come from the graft donor.

The chain employs TRBV11-2 and TRBJ2-7; D may be TRBD1 (5 bases). The V gene lost 2 bases and the J gene lost 6 bases, with 17 bases spanning the gap. Per germline, CDR1 SGHAT and CDR2 FQNNGV. The CDR3 is made up of 15 amino acids. The CDR3 reads CASSLIVVREGEQYF. The DNA for the CDR3 is TGTGCCAGCAGCTTAATAGTAGTCAGGGAAGGCGAGCAGTACTTC.

The rearrangement links TRBV6-6 to TRBJ1-1; D unresolved. The CDR3 sequence is 12 residues long. V was pared by 6 bases and J by 8 bases, with 13 bases between. Germline V lookup: CDR1 MNHNY, CDR2 SVGAGI (reference sequence). The chain's CDR3 is CASRNQVLEAFF. Here the CDR3 DNA reads TGTGCCAGCAGAAATCAGGTACTCGAAGCTTTCTTT.

The V call is TRBV11-2, the J call TRBJ1-1, with D possibly TRBD1 on 6 matching bases. Germline V gene sequence: CDR1 SGHAT, CDR2 FQNNGV. The CDR3 is 14 amino acids. V was shortened by 4 bases and J by 4 bases, with 13 bases between the two germline ends. The CDR3 sequence: CASSYTTGTTEAFF. The DNA for the CDR3 is TGTGCCAGCAGCTACACCACAGGGACCACTGAAGCTTTCTTT.

The rearrangement uses TRBV9 and TRBJ1-3; 10 nucleotides line up with TRBD1. J gave up 0 bases and V 4 bases, and 7 bases lay outside the gene matches. The CDR3 length is 17 residues. Per germline, CDR1 SGDLS and CDR2 YYNGEE. CDR3 in amino acids: CASSSSGQGSSGNTIYF. The DNA of the CDR3 is TGTGCCAGCAGCTCCTCGGGACAGGGGAGCTCTGGAAACACCATATATTTT.

This chain connects TRBV7-9 to TRBJ2-5, with TRBD1 matching 8 bases. The DNA matches TRBJ2-7 better at its end, which makes the J call doubtful. The CDR3 has 14 amino acids. The V gene's germline CDR1 is SEHNR and CDR2 FQNEAQ (reference sequence). CDR3 sequence (DNA): TGTGCCAGCAGACCCGGGACAGGACTCTACGAGCAGTACTTC. Encoded protein: CASRPGTGLYEQYF.

This chain uses TRBV6-1 with TRBJ1-5; 7 positions match TRBD1. V gave up 4 bases and J gave up 4 bases; unmatched junction bases: 7. CDR1 is MNHNS and CDR2 is SASEGT in the germline V gene. This CDR3 is built from 15 residues. CDR3 protein: CASSVEGDRNQPQHF. The CDR3 DNA follows: TGTGCCAGCAGTGTCGAGGGGGACAGAAATCAGCCCCAGCATTTT.